The 2 T cell receptor beta chains reported below all come from one sample, sequenced in a study of T cell clonotyping in hematopoietic cell transplantation. Produced via immunoSEQ multiplex PCR; TCRdb's table is partial and in-frame only. Of about 36,000 clones detected, about 95% appear once; the ten largest clones hold around 1.5%. Documented time point: recipient sample about 28 days before transplant, after cytoreduction. The sample in question was peripheral blood mononuclear cells, obtained before stem cell transplant. All receptors derive from a man aged 40-55 years with chronic myeloid leukemia. Some clones in this sample may be carry-over from other donors' samples.

The V gene is TRBV6-1, the J gene TRBJ2-3; D not resolved. The germline V gene encodes CDR1 MNHNS and CDR2 SASEGT. V lost 7 bases to trimming and J lost 4 bases, with 3 bases between them. This CDR3 region has 10 residues. Here the CDR3 reads CASISDTQYF. Written as DNA, the CDR3 is TGTGCCAGCATTTCAGATACGCAGTATTTT.

The chain is built from TRBV4-3 and TRBJ2-5; a weak D match, TRBD2 (5 bases). The CDR3 consists of 13 residues. From germline, CDR1 is LGHNA and CDR2 YSLEER. V dropped 6 bases and J dropped 9 bases, with 17 bases sitting between them. As DNA, the CDR3 is TGCGCCAGCAGTTTGACGGTGCTCGGGGCCCAGTACTTC. Translating gives CASSLTVLGAQYF.